The 13 T cell receptor beta chains below come from one sample, sequenced in a study of cytomegalovirus exposure and HLA in healthy donors. PCR involved 60 Vbeta and 13 Jbeta primers. TCRdb's table, derived via immunoSEQ multiplex PCR, lists solely in-frame clones and lacks some. This table lists about 210,000 clones. The sequencing input was PBMCs. The receptors come from a woman in her 30s in good health and CMV-seropositive.

The chain uses TRBV18 and TRBJ1-5, with 10 bases that match TRBD1. The CDR3 consists of 17 residues. In germline, CDR1 is KGHSH, CDR2 LQKENI. V trimming: 0 bases; J trimming: 3 bases; junction bases outside the gene matches: 5. The CDR3 protein is CASSPPMGQGNNQPQHF. CDR3 in DNA: TGTGCCAGCTCACCACCTATGGGACAGGGGAACAATCAGCCCCAGCATTTT. Combining the CDR3 with reference TRBV18 and TRBJ1-5 gives the whole variable domain NAGVMQNPRHLVRRRGQEARLRCSPMKGHSHVYWYRQLPEEGLKFMVYLQKENIIDESGMPKERFSAEFPKEGPSILRIQQVVRGDSAAYFCASSPPMGQGNNQPQHFGDGTRLSIL.

CDR3 amino acids: CASSPTSRTYEQYF. The CDR3 DNA reads TGTGCCAGCAGCCCGACTAGCCGTACCTACGAGCAGTACTTC. V and J are TRBV7-2 and TRBJ2-7; 7 bases match TRBD2. Germline-derived CDR1 and CDR2 are SGHTA and FQGNSA. V lost 5 bases to trimming and J lost 2 bases; unmatched junction nucleotides: 6. The CDR3 contains 14 residues.

The chain uses TRBV19 and TRBJ2-3; 9 nucleotides match TRBD2. This CDR3 is 16 amino acids long. Germline assignment: CDR1 LNHDA and CDR2 SQIVND (reference sequence). The V segment lost 3 bases and the J segment 5 bases; nucleotides outside the gene matches: 9. This CDR3 reads CASSIALAGSKDTQYF. In DNA form, the CDR3 reads TGTGCCAGTAGTATCGCCCTAGCGGGAAGTAAAGATACGCAGTATTTT.

For this clone: One end of the junction fails to match germline, which may point to a read error. The chain couples TRBV7-9 to TRBJ1-2; no clear D. The CDR3 has 12 amino acids. The germline V gene encodes CDR1 SEHNR and CDR2 FQNEAQ (reference sequence). In DNA, the CDR3 is TGTGCCAGCAGCTCCCCCCCCTATGGTTACACCTTC. It encodes CASSSPPYGYTF.

In nucleotides, the CDR3 is TGCGCCAGCAGTGACCAGGGGGTGAACACTGAAGCTTTCTTT. Its protein product is CASSDQGVNTEAFF. The chain links TRBV10-2 to TRBJ1-1; 7 bases map to TRBD1. The CDR3 consists of 14 residues. The V segment lost 3 bases and the J segment 0 bases; nucleotides outside the gene matches: 1. Germline lookup yields CDR1 WSHSY and CDR2 SAAADI.

The chain recombines TRBV29-1 with TRBJ1-2; TRBD1 aligns across 8 bases. The germline gives CDR1 SQVTM, CDR2 ANQGSEA. The CDR3 is 15 amino acids. Losses at the gene ends were 5 bases for V and 2 bases for J; bases not matched to a gene: 10. The CDR3 nucleotides read TGCAGCGTTAGTTTAGGGGACAGGTTGAACTATGGCTACACCTTC. Protein: CSVSLGDRLNYGYTF.

The chain couples TRBV11-3 to TRBJ2-3, with 10 bases lining up with TRBD2. Germline values: CDR1 SGHNT, CDR2 YENEEA. The CDR3 runs to 16 residues. J was trimmed by 4 bases and V by 3 bases; bases with no gene match: 7. The DNA for the CDR3 is TGTGCCAGCAGCTTCGGAAGGAGCGGGGGGGCAGATACGCAGTATTTT. This translates into CASSFGRSGGADTQYF.

The rearrangement links TRBV28 to TRBJ2-1; TRBD2 matches at 7 bases. CDR3 length: 14 amino acids. With V trimmed by 9 bases and J by 7 bases, 12 bases remained unmatched. CDR1 and CDR2 from the germline V gene are MDHEN and SYDVKM. The CDR3 DNA reads TGTGCCAGTCTTGGGGGGGGGATTCTGAATGAGCAGTTCTTC. Encoded protein: CASLGGGILNEQFF.

The chain uses TRBV5-1 and TRBJ1-2, with TRBD1 matching 10 bases. Germline lookup yields CDR1 SGHRS and CDR2 YFSETQ. CDR3 length: 15 residues. The J segment lost 3 bases and the V segment lost 4 bases, leaving 6 bases of the junction unmatched. CDR3 coding DNA: TGCGCCAGCAGCAGTGGGACAGGGGAGGACTATGGCTACACCTTC. This translates into CASSSGTGEDYGYTF.

The rearrangement joins TRBV14 to TRBJ2-3, with TRBD2 identical over 11 bases. The V and J ends lost 4 bases and 3 bases, in that order; junction bases with no gene match: 3. This CDR3 is 15 amino acids long. In germline, CDR1 is SGHDN, CDR2 FVKESK. CDR3 in DNA: TGTGCCAGCAGCCCTACTAGCGGGGGAACAGATACGCAGTATTTT. Residues: CASSPTSGGTDTQYF.

The chain employs TRBV11-2 and TRBJ2-3; D gene ambiguous. Germline V gene data show CDR1 as SGHAT and CDR2 as FQNNGV. CDR3 length equals 13 residues. V lost 5 bases to trimming and J lost 7 bases, with 13 bases between them. CDR3 residues: CASSPPLGYTQYF. In nucleotides, the CDR3 is TGTGCCAGCAGCCCCCCCCTGGGCTATACGCAGTATTTT.

This sequence joins TRBV27 and TRBJ2-3, with 9 nucleotides matching TRBD2. Per the germline V gene, CDR1 is MNHEY and CDR2 is SMNVEV (reference sequence). The CDR3 runs to 16 residues. Unmatched junction bases numbered 9, after V lost 5 bases and J lost 3 bases. The CDR3 DNA is TGTGCCAGCAGTCCCTTCAGCGGGAGGAGGACAGATACGCAGTATTTT. This gives the protein CASSPFSGRRTDTQYF.

The chain recombines TRBV5-1 with TRBJ1-5; tentative D call: TRBD1 (5 bases). V was cut by 0 bases and J by 7 bases, with 14 bases left in between. Germline assignment: CDR1 SGHRS and CDR2 YFSETQ. The CDR3 is made up of 15 amino acids. CDR3 sequence reads: CASSLGGESGQPQHF. The CDR3, as DNA: TGCGCCAGCAGCTTGGGGGGGGAGTCAGGACAGCCCCAGCATTTT.